This T cell receptor (beta chain) was identified in a study of blood T cell repertoires in COVID-19. The assay was immunoSEQ multiplex PCR, and TCRdb's table has in-frame clones only and misses some. The sample includes 50,000 to 65,000 clones, roughly 90% of them seen just once. V was trimmed by 1 base and J by 6 bases, leaving 4 bases between them. CDR3 length: 12 amino acids. The germline gives CDR1 MGHRA, CDR2 YSYEKL. The rearrangement uses TRBV4-1 and TRBJ2-1; D is uncertain. This receptor was identified in a man aged 50 or older with acute or convalescent COVID-19. What was sequenced was peripheral blood. CDR3 sequence: CASSQVLNEQFF. CDR3 coding DNA: TGCGCCAGCAGCCAAGTTCTCAATGAGCAGTTCTTC.